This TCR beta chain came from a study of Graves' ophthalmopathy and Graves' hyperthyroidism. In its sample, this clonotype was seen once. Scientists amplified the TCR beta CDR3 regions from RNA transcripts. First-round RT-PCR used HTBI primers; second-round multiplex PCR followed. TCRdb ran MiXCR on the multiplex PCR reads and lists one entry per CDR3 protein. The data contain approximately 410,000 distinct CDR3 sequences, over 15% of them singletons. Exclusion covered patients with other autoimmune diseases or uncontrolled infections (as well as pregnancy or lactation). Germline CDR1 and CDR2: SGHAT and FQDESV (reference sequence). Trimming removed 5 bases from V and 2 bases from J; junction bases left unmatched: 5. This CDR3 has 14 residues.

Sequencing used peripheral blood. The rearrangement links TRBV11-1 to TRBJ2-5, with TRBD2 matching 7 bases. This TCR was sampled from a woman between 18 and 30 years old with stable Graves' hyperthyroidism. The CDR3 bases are TGTGCCAGCAGCCCTCGGGGGGAGCAAGAGACCCAGTACTTC. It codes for CASSPRGEQETQYF.